A selection of T cell receptor beta chains follows, all from one sample in a study of blood T cell repertoires in COVID-19. Here immunoSEQ multiplex PCR was the method, and the copy in TCRdb shows in-frame clones only, minus some. There are 250,000 to 350,000 clones in the sample; approximately 86% occur only once, and around 2.1% lies in the top ten. Material: peripheral blood. These receptors were collected from a woman in her 30s who had recovered from COVID-19. CDR3s include the opening cysteine and the closing phenylalanine or tryptophan.

j_call | v_call | cdr3_aa
TRBJ2-2 | TRBV4-3 | CASSQSVAGTGELFF
TRBJ2-7 | TRBV2 | CASRDGGTQAYEQYF
TRBJ2-3 | TRBV3-1/TRBV3-2 | CASSRSGRGTDTQYF
TRBJ2-3 | TRBV20-1 | CSGSRDTQYF
TRBJ2-7 | TRBV5-5 | CASSRGQFYEQYF
TRBJ1-1 | TRBV19 | CASLEGTTEAFF
TRBJ1-3 | TRBV19 | CASSIEARGSSGNTIYF
TRBJ2-7 | TRBV5-1 | CASSEQGPYEQYF
TRBJ2-7 | TRBV21-1 | CASSKGIGQGAYEQYF
TRBJ2-1 | TRBV2 | CASSFGVNEQFF
TRBJ2-1 | TRBV5-4 | CASSLPGDYNEQFF
TRBJ1-5 | TRBV4-2 | CASSQGDMRNQPQHF
TRBJ1-3 | TRBV5-1 | CASSWAGPTSGNTIYF
TRBJ2-6 | TRBV11-1 | CASSPSASLNNVLTF
TRBJ1-1 | TRBV10-2 | CASSEGRGYTEAFF
TRBJ2-1 | TRBV27 | CASTPGTSIVRNEQFF
TRBJ2-2 | TRBV5-1 | CASSLAGDTGELFF
TRBJ1-2 | TRBV20-1 | CSARGGYGYTF
TRBJ2-7 | TRBV7-2 | CASSQGLAVSYEQYF
TRBJ1-1 | TRBV7-9 | CASSSPPRDRGSTEAFF
TRBJ2-6 | TRBV6-2/TRBV6-3 | CASSYFAGGSPGANVLTF
TRBJ2-7 | TRBV19 | CASSQSAGYEQYF
TRBJ1-5 | TRBV28 | CASRAPGTRTPKPQHF
TRBJ2-3 | TRBV6-5 | CASRSPPRRTDTQYF
TRBJ2-1 | TRBV7-9 | CASSLDIGGRAYNEQFF
TRBJ2-3 | TRBV10-3 | CAISVRLAGGTDTQYF
TRBJ1-3 | TRBV19 | CASSDGVFSGNTIYF
TRBJ1-5 | TRBV29-1 | CSVVVRSNQPQHF
TRBJ2-7 | TRBV27 | CASQDTYSYEQYF
TRBJ2-7 | TRBV12-3/TRBV12-4 | CASSFQGGYEQYF
TRBJ1-1 | TRBV19 | CASSILQAGNTEAFF
TRBJ1-1 | TRBV5-1 | CASSLVGTGANTEAFF
TRBJ2-5 | TRBV7-9 | CASSSGGVSETQYF
TRBJ2-7 | TRBV25-1 | CASSRISGAYEQYF
TRBJ1-2 | TRBV18 | CASSLSESYGYTF
TRBJ1-1 | TRBV18 | CASSPPRVQTEAFF
TRBJ2-1 | TRBV7-9 | CASSFERNEQFF
TRBJ2-7 | TRBV6-6 | CASSWTDYEQYF
TRBJ1-1 | TRBV11-1 | CASSPPGQGGIEAFF
TRBJ2-6 | TRBV2 | CASSDRSGANVLTF
TRBJ2-1 | TRBV27 | CASSSGLEVNEQFF
TRBJ2-1 | TRBV14 | CASSQKAGGTFF
TRBJ2-7 | TRBV6-1 | CASSEGAGGSEYEQYF
TRBJ1-2 | TRBV7-9 | CASSEIQGARGYTF
TRBJ2-1 | TRBV18 | CASSPTDRLVNEQFF
TRBJ2-5 | TRBV7-2 | CASSLGEGRTGETQYF
TRBJ2-4 | TRBV2 | CASSEARGQNIQYF
TRBJ1-1 | TRBV6-5 | CASSYLPTGANTEAFF
TRBJ1-1 | TRBV28 | CASSLSLWGGFTEAFF
TRBJ1-1 | TRBV6-5 | CASSYAGMAFF
TRBJ2-2 | TRBV30 | CAWSLKTSGTGELFF
TRBJ1-2 | TRBV7-6 | CASSLGDGGIYGYTF
TRBJ2-7 | TRBV7-9 | CASSLIGDEQYF
TRBJ1-5 | TRBV6-6 | CASTPENQPQHF
TRBJ2-7 | TRBV5-1 | CASRPNLAGYEQYF
TRBJ2-5 | TRBV2 | CASSGVRSVETQYF
TRBJ2-7 | TRBV5-8 | CASSLAGGTPYEQYF
TRBJ1-2 | TRBV7-8 | CASSPGVAGYTF
TRBJ2-7 | TRBV27 | CASSLSGQGNEQYF